Below, one TCR beta chain is given with its context. Repertoires were generated with immunoSEQ multiplex PCR, while TCRdb's copy carries only in-frame clones and drops some. The sample records approximately 340,000 clones, approximately 93% being singletons. The length of the CDR3 is 13 residues. Germline V CDR1 and CDR2: SGHTA, FQGNSA. Trimming at V came to 1 base and at J to 8 bases, leaving 3 bases not matched to a gene. The source of the sample is a study of blood T cell repertoires in COVID-19. The wider study: COVID-19 samples collected from the United States, Italy and Spain covered acute and convalescent phases.

Participants, about 18 to 90 years old, spanned approximately 26 US areas. Participants had their cohort set by participant-reported clinical history. The V and J genes are TRBV7-2 and TRBJ1-2; 8 nucleotides align to TRBD1. This TCR was sampled from a woman aged 40 to 49 who had been exposed to COVID-19. The sequenced sample was PBMCs or T cells enriched from blood (not recorded which). CDR3 bases: TGTGCCAGCAGCTTAGACAGGACAGGGGGCTACACCTTC. It is translated as CASSLDRTGGYTF.